The clone carrying this TCR beta chain came up many times. As yet, its antigen is unknown. Germline CDR1 SGHRS, CDR2 YFSETQ. The CDR3 totals 16 residues. The J segment lost 4 bases and the V segment lost 5 bases, leaving 14 bases of the junction unmatched. This entry belongs to a study of naive and memory T cell subsets. An equimolar mix of two oligonucleotides served as the beta constant-region primer for TRBC1 and TRBC2. Nested alpha and beta constant-region primers with the SP2 primer drove four PCR rounds on ligated cDNA. One entry per CDR3 protein, called by TCRdb with MiXCR from the UMI-ligation and nested PCR reads. The sample lists over 90,000 distinct CDR3 sequences; 11% were seen once. Separate alpha and beta amplification began at the second PCR step. CMV status came from CD4+ T cell IFNgamma after overnight CMV lysate stimulation of fresh PBMCs. Cells stained for CD3, CD4, CD8, CD45RA and CD27 were sorted into four subsets.

Points from the study as a whole: Diversity fell and Gini index rose from naive through CM, EM, EMRA. Possibly reflecting memory cells re-expressing CD45RA, a few larger clonotypes occurred in naive repertoires, especially CD8.

Sequencing input: naive CD4+ T cells from blood. The chain carries TRBV5-1 and TRBJ2-5, with 7 bases identical to TRBD2. The receptor was isolated from a human donor in good health. The CDR3: CASSSRDYQRGETQYF. The CDR3 DNA follows: TGCGCCAGCAGTTCCCGGGACTACCAAAGGGGAGAGACCCAGTACTTC.